This T cell receptor beta chain was obtained from a study of T cells in Graves' hyperthyroidism and ophthalmopathy. Points from the study as a whole: Separating ophthalmopathy from stable hyperthyroidism was achieved by a 13 V-J model. The blood repertoire included most of the expanded thyroid clonotypes above 0.001.

The CDR3 has 15 amino acids. The germline V gene encodes CDR1 MNHNS and CDR2 SASEGT. The V gene lost 3 bases and the J gene lost 0 bases, with 9 bases spanning the gap. This clonotype was observed at least ten times. Its antigen is undetermined. TCR beta CDR3 sequences were amplified from RNA transcripts. Primed by the HTBI set, a first-round RT-PCR was run on the TCR CDR3. One entry per CDR3 protein, called by TCRdb with MiXCR from the multiplex PCR reads. The data hold under 450,000 distinct CDR3 sequences, with about 15% observed a single time. Diagnoses were made from clinical symptoms, serum measures (thyroxine and TRAb), thyroid ultrasound and orbital computed tomography. Over 9 ml of fresh peripheral blood supplied the PBMCs.

The sample comprised blood. The J gene is TRBJ2-1, the V gene TRBV6-1; D unclear. This clonotype originated in a woman younger than 30 with Graves' hyperthyroidism. CDR3 DNA: TGTGCCAGCAGTGAGGACCGGAGCTCCTACAATGAGCAGTTCTTC. This codes for CASSEDRSSYNEQFF.